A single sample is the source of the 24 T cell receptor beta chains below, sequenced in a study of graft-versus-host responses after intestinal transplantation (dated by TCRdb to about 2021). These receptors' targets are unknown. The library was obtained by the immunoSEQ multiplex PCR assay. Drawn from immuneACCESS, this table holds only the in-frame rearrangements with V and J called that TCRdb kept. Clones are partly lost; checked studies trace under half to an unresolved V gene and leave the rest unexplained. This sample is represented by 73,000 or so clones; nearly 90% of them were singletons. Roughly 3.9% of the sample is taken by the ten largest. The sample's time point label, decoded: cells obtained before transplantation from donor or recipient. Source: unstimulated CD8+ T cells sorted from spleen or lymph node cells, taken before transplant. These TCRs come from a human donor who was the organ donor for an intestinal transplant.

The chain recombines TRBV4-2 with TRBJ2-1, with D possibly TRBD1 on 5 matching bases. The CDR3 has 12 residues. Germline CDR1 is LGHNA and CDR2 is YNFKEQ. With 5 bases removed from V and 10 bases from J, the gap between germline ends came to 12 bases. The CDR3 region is CASSGALREQFF. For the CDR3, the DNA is TGTGCCAGCAGCGGGGCCTTGAGGGAGCAGTTCTTC.

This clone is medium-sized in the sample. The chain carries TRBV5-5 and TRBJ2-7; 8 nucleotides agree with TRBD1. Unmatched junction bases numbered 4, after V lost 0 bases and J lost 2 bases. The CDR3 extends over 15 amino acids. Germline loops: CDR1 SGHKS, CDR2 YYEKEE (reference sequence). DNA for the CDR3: TGTGCCAGCAGCTTGGGGCAGGGGGCCACCTACGAGCAGTACGTC. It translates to CASSLGQGATYEQYV.

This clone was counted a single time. The CDR3 sequence: CASSAGLNTGELFF. For the CDR3, the DNA is TGCGCCAGCAGCGCGGGGCTGAACACCGGGGAGCTGTTTTTT. This sequence joins TRBV4-3 and TRBJ2-2, with a possible D match to TRBD2 (6 bases). The germline V gene encodes CDR1 LGHNA and CDR2 YSLEER. The CDR3 extends over 14 amino acids. V was pared by 5 bases and J by 1 base, with 8 bases between.

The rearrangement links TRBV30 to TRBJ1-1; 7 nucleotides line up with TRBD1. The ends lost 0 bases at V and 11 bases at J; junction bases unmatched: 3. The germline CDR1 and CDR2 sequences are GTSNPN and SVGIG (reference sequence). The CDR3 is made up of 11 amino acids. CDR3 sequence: CAWSVQGWAFF. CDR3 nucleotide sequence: TGTGCCTGGAGTGTACAGGGGTGGGCTTTCTTT.

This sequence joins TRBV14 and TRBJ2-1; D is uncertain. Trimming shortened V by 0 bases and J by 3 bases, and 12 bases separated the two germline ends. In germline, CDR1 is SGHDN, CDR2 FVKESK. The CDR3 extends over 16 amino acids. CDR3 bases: TGTGCCAGCAGCCAAGACCACCCCGACTTCTACAATGAGCAGTTCTTC. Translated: CASSQDHPDFYNEQFF.

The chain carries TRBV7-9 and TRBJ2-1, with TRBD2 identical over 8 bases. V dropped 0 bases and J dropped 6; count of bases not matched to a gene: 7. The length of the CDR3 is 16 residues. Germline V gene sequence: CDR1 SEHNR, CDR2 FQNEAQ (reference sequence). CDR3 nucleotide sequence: TGTGCCAGCAGCTTAGCGGTAGCGGGGAGGGGCAATGAGCAGTTCTTC. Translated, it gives CASSLAVAGRGNEQFF.

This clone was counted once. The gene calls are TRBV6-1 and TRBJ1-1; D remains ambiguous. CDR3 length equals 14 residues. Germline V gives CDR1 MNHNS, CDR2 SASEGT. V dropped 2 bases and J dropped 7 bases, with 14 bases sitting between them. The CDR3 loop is CASSEPSKAGEAFF. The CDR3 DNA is TGTGCCAGCAGTGAACCCTCCAAGGCGGGTGAAGCTTTCTTT.

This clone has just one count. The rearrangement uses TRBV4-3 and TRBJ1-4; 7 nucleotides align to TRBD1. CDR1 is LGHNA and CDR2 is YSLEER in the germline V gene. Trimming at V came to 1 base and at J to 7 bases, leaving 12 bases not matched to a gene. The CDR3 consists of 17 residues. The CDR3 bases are TGCGCCAGCAGCCAAGGAGGGGGCGCGGAGATCGGTGAAAAACTGTTTTTT. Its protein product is CASSQGGGAEIGEKLFF.

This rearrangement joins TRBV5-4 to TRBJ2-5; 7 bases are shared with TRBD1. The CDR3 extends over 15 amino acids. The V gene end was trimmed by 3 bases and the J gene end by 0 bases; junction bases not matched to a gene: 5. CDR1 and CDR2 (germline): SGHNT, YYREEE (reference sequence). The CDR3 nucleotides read TGTGCCAGCAGCTCCCTGACAGGGTACCAAGAGACCCAGTACTTC. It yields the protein CASSSLTGYQETQYF.

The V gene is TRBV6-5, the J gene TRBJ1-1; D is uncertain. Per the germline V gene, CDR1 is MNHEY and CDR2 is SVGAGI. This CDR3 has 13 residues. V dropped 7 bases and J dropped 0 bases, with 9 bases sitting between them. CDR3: CASKRDVNTEAFF. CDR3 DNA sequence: TGTGCCAGCAAGCGAGACGTGAACACTGAAGCTTTCTTT.

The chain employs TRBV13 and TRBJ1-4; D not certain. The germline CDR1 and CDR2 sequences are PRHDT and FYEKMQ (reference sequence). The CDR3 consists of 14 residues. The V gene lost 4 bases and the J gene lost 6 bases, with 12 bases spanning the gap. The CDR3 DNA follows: TGTGCCAGCAGCTCCGCGGGGTTGGATGAAAAACTGTTTTTT. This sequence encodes CASSSAGLDEKLFF. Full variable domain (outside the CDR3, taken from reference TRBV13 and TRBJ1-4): AAGVIQSPRHLIKEKRETATLKCYPIPRHDTVYWYQQGPGQDPQFLISFYEKMQSDKGSIPDRFSAQQFSDYHSELNMSSLELGDSALYFCASSSAGLDEKLFFGSGTQLSVL.

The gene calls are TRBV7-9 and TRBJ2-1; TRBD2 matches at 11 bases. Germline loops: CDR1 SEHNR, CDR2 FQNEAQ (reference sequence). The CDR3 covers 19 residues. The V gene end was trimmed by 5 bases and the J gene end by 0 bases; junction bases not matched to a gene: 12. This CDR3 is CASSTWASGGRSSYNEQFF. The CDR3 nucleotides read TGTGCCAGCAGCACCTGGGCTAGCGGGGGGCGCAGCTCCTACAATGAGCAGTTCTTC.

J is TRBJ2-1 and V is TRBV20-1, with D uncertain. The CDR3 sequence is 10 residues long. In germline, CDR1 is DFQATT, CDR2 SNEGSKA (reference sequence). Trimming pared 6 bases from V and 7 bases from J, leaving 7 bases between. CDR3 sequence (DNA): TGCAGTGCGAGGAGTAATGAGCAGTTCTTC. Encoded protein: CSARSNEQFF.

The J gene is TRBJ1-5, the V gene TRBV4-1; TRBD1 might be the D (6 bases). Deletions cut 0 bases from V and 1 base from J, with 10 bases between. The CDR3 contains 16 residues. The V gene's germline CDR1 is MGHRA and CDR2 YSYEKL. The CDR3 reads CASSQDRTASNQPQHF. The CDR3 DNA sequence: TGCGCCAGCAGCCAAGATAGGACAGCCAGCAATCAGCCCCAGCATTTT.

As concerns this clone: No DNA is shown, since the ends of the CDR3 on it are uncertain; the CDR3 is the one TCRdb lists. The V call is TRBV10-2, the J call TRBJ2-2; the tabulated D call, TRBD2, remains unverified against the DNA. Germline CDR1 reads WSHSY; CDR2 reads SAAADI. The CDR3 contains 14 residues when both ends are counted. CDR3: CASSDFRGIGELFF.

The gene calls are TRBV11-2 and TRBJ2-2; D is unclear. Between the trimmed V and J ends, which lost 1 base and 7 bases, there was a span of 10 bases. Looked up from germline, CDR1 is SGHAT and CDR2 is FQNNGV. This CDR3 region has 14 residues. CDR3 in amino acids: CASSLASGSGELFF. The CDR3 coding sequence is TGTGCCAGCAGCTTAGCATCAGGAAGCGGGGAGCTGTTTTTT.

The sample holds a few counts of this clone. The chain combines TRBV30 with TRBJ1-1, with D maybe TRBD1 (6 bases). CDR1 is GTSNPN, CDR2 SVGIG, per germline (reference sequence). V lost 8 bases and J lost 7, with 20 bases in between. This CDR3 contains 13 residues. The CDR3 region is CASRGGPGNEAFF. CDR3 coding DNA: TGTGCCAGCCGTGGGGGCCCCGGGAATGAAGCTTTCTTT.

The CDR3 loop is CASSPRTSGTYTDTQYF. The CDR3 DNA follows: TGTGCCAGCAGTCCCAGGACTAGCGGGACCTACACAGATACGCAGTATTTT. The chain joins TRBV27 to TRBJ2-3; 12 bases agree with TRBD2. The germline CDR1 and CDR2 sequences are MNHEY and SMNVEV (reference sequence). This CDR3 is 17 amino acids long. Trimming at V came to 5 bases and at J to 2 bases, leaving 8 bases not matched to a gene.

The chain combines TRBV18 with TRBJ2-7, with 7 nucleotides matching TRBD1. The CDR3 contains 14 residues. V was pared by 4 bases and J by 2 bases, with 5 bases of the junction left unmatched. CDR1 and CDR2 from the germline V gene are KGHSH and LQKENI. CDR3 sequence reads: CASSHPDRAYEQYV. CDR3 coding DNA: TGTGCCAGCTCACACCCAGACAGGGCCTACGAGCAGTACGTC.

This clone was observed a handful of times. CDR3 residues: CASSVGGGKIEAFF. Written as DNA, the CDR3 is TGTGCCAGCAGCGTTGGCGGGGGTAAGATTGAAGCTTTCTTT. This chain joins TRBV7-2 and TRBJ1-1; the D gene is possibly TRBD1 (5 bases). Germline CDR1 and CDR2: SGHTA and FQGNSA. With 5 bases removed from V and 7 bases from J, the gap between germline ends came to 17 bases. The CDR3 runs 14 residues.

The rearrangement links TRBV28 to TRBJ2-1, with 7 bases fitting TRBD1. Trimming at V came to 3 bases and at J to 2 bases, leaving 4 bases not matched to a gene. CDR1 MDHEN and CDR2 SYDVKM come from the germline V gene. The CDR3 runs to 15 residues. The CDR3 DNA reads TGTGCCAGCAGTTTGAACAGGGGTCCCTACAATGAGCAGTTCTTC. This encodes CASSLNRGPYNEQFF.

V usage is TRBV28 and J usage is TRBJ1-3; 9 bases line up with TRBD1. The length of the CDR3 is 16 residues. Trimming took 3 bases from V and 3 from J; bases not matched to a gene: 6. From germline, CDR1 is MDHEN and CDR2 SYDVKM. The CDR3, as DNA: TGTGCCAGCAGTTTCCCGGGACAGGGAGATGGAAACACCATATATTTT. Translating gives CASSFPGQGDGNTIYF.

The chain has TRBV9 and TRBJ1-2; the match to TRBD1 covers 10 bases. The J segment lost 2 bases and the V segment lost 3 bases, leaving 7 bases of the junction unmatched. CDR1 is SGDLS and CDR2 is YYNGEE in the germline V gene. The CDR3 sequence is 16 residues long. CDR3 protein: CASSEGTGAGNYGYTF. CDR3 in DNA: TGTGCCAGCAGCGAGGGGACAGGGGCTGGCAACTATGGCTACACCTTC.

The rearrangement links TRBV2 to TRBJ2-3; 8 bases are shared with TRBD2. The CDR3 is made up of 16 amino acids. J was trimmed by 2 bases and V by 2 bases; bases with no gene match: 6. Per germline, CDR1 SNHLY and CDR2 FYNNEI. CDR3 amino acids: CASSEMIAGNTDTQYF. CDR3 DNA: TGTGCCAGCAGTGAAATGATAGCGGGAAACACAGATACGCAGTATTTT.